These T cell receptor beta chains were read from a single sample in a study of T cell responses to AZD1222 COVID-19 vaccine. Clones were sequenced by immunoSEQ multiplex PCR, and TCRdb holds only the in-frame ones, with some missing. The sample shows roughly 99,000 clones, 70% to 90% of them seen only once. The sequences come from peripheral blood, collected on day 0 of AZD1222 vaccination. These receptors were collected from an adult in good health. The CDR3 runs from the conserved cysteine through the conserved F or W. D genes are given only for firm matches. Clone size appears in some rows only: once, few, many, or a class for an expanded clone.

cdr3_length clone_size d_call j_call v_call cdr3_aa cdr3_nt
14 once . TRBJ1-2 TRBV5-1 CASSPGTANYGYTF TGCGCCAGCAGCCCAGGGACGGCGAACTATGGCTACACCTTC
14 once . TRBJ1-2 TRBV3-1/TRBV3-2 CASSQEGLGGRASF TGTGCCAGCAGCCAAGAAGGGTTGGGGGGCCGCGCTTCCTTC
14 . . TRBJ1-1 TRBV3-1/TRBV3-2 CASSHLRPNTEAFF TGTGCCAGCAGCCATCTTAGGCCCAACACTGAAGCTTTCTTT
13 once . TRBJ2-2 TRBV6-5 CASSYSRASELFF TGTGCCAGCAGTTACTCCCGGGCATCGGAGCTGTTTTTT
16 . TRBD2 TRBJ2-1 TRBV4-2 CASSQELAGVPNEQFF TGTGCCAGCAGCCAAGAACTAGCGGGAGTCCCCAATGAGCAGTTCTTC
16 . . TRBJ2-6 TRBV18 CASREQGMAGANVLTF TGTGCCAGCCGAGAACAGGGAATGGCTGGGGCCAACGTCCTGACTTTC
14 . . TRBJ1-4 TRBV7-9 CASSLGSQNEKLFF TGTGCCAGCAGCTTAGGGTCCCAAAATGAAAAACTGTTTTTT
18 once TRBD2 TRBJ2-1 TRBV5-1 CASSFGGRAGLPLSEQFF TGCGCCAGCAGCTTCGGCGGGAGGGCCGGGCTCCCATTGAGTGAGCAGTTCTTC
15 . . TRBJ1-1 TRBV10-3 CAISDPDSMNTEAFF TGTGCCATCAGTGACCCGGACAGCATGAACACTGAAGCTTTCTTT
14 once . TRBJ2-2 TRBV7-3 CASSPETQTGELFF TGTGCCAGCAGCCCAGAGACACAAACCGGGGAGCTGTTTTTT
14 . . TRBJ2-5 TRBV6-5 CASSPGLPQETQYF TGTGCCAGCAGCCCGGGACTCCCCCAAGAGACCCAGTACTTC
14 . . TRBJ2-3 TRBV4-2 CASSPPRNPDTQYF TGTGCCAGCAGCCCTCCTCGGAACCCAGATACGCAGTATTTT
14 . . TRBJ2-7 TRBV6-2/TRBV6-3 CASSYLDTSYEQYF TGTGCCAGCAGTTACCTTGACACCTCCTACGAGCAGTACTTC
14 . TRBD1 TRBJ2-7 TRBV5-1 CASSSGTGIIGQYF TGCGCCAGCAGCTCCGGGACAGGGATTATCGGGCAGTACTTC
15 . . TRBJ1-1 TRBV5-1 CASSLAAKPNTEAFF TGCGCCAGCAGCTTGGCGGCAAAGCCGAACACTGAAGCTTTCTTT
14 . . TRBJ2-5 TRBV21-1 CASFPGGGPETQYF TGTGCCAGCTTCCCAGGGGGGGGACCGGAGACCCAGTACTTC
16 . . TRBJ2-7 TRBV19 CASSIKVGAGAYEQYF TGTGCCAGTAGTATAAAGGTCGGGGCAGGGGCGTACGAGCAGTACTTC
17 . TRBD2 TRBJ2-7 TRBV7-2 CASSYGLAGGGAYEQYF TGTGCCAGCAGCTACGGACTAGCGGGAGGTGGGGCCTACGAGCAGTACTTC
16 . . TRBJ1-6 TRBV6-5 CASSYSGGGSSSPLHF TGTGCCAGCAGTTATTCGGGTGGGGGTAGTAGTTCACCCCTCCACTTT
15 . TRBD1 TRBJ1-4 TRBV27 CASSLRTGLVEKLFF TGTGCCAGCAGTTTAAGGACAGGTCTTGTCGAAAAACTGTTTTTT
18 . . TRBJ1-5 TRBV4-1 CASSQGLLRGGSNQPQHF TGCGCCAGCAGCCAAGGCCTCTTGCGGGGAGGGAGCAATCAGCCCCAGCATTTT
20 . TRBD2 TRBJ2-3 TRBV28 CASSHIAGGYPSRSTDTQYF TGTGCCAGCAGTCATATTGCGGGAGGGTACCCCTCCCGCTCCACAGATACGCAGTATTTT
13 . . TRBJ1-5 TRBV9 CASSVGSNQPQHF TGTGCCAGCAGCGTAGGGAGCAATCAGCCCCAGCATTTT
15 . TRBD2 TRBJ2-7 TRBV27 CASSWTGTTFYEQYF TGTGCCAGCAGTTGGACCGGGACTACCTTCTACGAGCAGTACTTC
12 . . TRBJ1-2 TRBV3-1/TRBV3-2 CASRGWSGGYTF TGTGCCAGCAGGGGGTGGTCGGGAGGCTACACCTTC
14 few . TRBJ1-5 TRBV28 CASWDTEVLEPQHF TGTGCCAGTTGGGACACTGAGGTCCTGGAGCCCCAGCATTTT
12 once . TRBJ1-4 TRBV6-5 CASGGNNEKLFF TGTGCCAGCGGGGGGAATAATGAAAAACTGTTTTTT
16 . . TRBJ2-2 TRBV5-1 CASSLVSTANTGELFF TGCGCCAGCAGCTTGGTATCGACAGCGAACACCGGGGAGCTGTTTTTT
13 . . TRBJ1-1 TRBV9 CASSVGQYGEAFF TGTGCCAGCAGCGTAGGACAGTACGGTGAAGCTTTCTTT